These T cell receptor beta chains were read from a single sample in a study of blood T cells in healthy people across ages. One entry per CDR3 protein, called by TCRdb with MiXCR from the 5' RACE reads. The repertoire includes hundreds of thousands of distinct CDR3 sequences, roughly 35% of them detected once, and 13% sits in the top ten. Sequenced: blood. The source of these receptors is a man younger than 35 in good health. Both conserved end residues are part of each CDR3. D genes are given only for firm matches. Size tells how often a clone was seen (once, few, many) or the class of an expanded clone, and some rows leave it out.

J | size | D | V | DNA | CDR3
TRBJ1-5 | NA | NA | TRBV12-3/TRBV12-4 | TGTGCCAGCAGTGGATCCGGTCAGCCCCAGCATTTT | CASSGSGQPQHF
TRBJ2-3 | NA | NA | TRBV7-2 | TGTGCCAGCAGCCCCACCCTACTTAATACGCAGTATTTT | CASSPTLLNTQYF
TRBJ2-3 | NA | NA | TRBV6-5 | TGTGCCAGCAGTTACTCAGGACGGAAGTATTTT | CASSYSGRKYF
TRBJ2-3 | few | NA | TRBV12-5 | TGTGCTAGTGGTTTGGTACCCCTGACAGATACGCAGTATTTT | CASGLVPLTDTQYF
TRBJ2-5 | many | NA | TRBV24-1 | TGTGCCACCAGTGATTCCGACTACCAAGAGACCCAGTACTTC | CATSDSDYQETQYF
TRBJ1-1 | NA | NA | TRBV20-1 | TGCAGTGCTAGAGTGGGACAAGTTAACACTGAAGCTTTCTTT | CSARVGQVNTEAFF
TRBJ1-2 | NA | NA | TRBV6-5 | TGTGCCAGCACTCTCAGGCGGACAAATAACTATGGCTACACCTTC | CASTLRRTNNYGYTF
TRBJ2-2 | NA | NA | TRBV12-5 | TGTGCTAGTGGTTTGATTCGGACGAACACCGGGGAGCTGTTTTTT | CASGLIRTNTGELFF
TRBJ1-2 | NA | TRBD1 | TRBV5-5 | TGTGCCAGCAGCTCGCCGGGACAGGGAATTGGCTACACCTTC | CASSSPGQGIGYTF
TRBJ2-3 | few | NA | TRBV20-1 | TGCAGTGCTAGACCATCTCGTTCGGACACAGGCACAGATACGCAGTATTTT | CSARPSRSDTGTDTQYF
TRBJ1-1 | NA | NA | TRBV6-5 | TGTGCCAGCAGTCCTCCAGGGGACCGTGAAGCTTTCTTT | CASSPPGDREAFF
TRBJ2-1 | many | TRBD2 | TRBV7-2 | TGTGCCAGCAGCCCCCATTACCTACTAGCGGGATACAATGAGCAGTTCTTC | CASSPHYLLAGYNEQFF
TRBJ2-7 | NA | NA | TRBV9 | TGTGCCAGCAGCCGATTCGGGGATAGAAGCTCCTACAATGAGCAGTACTTC | CASSRFGDRSSYNEQYF
TRBJ1-1 | NA | TRBD1 | TRBV29-1 | TGCAGCGTGACGACAGGGGGGAACACTGAAGCTTTCTTT | CSVTTGGNTEAFF
TRBJ2-1 | many | NA | TRBV11-3 | TGTGCCAGCAGCTTATCATATGAGCAGTTCTTC | CASSLSYEQFF
TRBJ2-5 | few | TRBD2 | TRBV10-2 | TGCGCCAGCAGTGGGACTAGCGGGGGCCCTGAGCAGTACTTC | CASSGTSGGPEQYF
TRBJ2-5 | few | NA | TRBV3-1 | TGTGCCAGCAGGAGGGGGGGACGGTACCAAGAGACCCAGTACTTC | CASRRGGRYQETQYF
TRBJ1-1 | NA | NA | TRBV7-3 | TGTGCCAGCAGCTTACACCCAGGGACGAACACTGAAGCTTTCTTT | CASSLHPGTNTEAFF
TRBJ2-5 | few | NA | TRBV2 | TGTGCCAGCAGTCAAACAGCCGCGAAGGGGACCCAGTACTTC | CASSQTAAKGTQYF
TRBJ1-2 | few | NA | TRBV9 | TGTGCCAGCAGCAAAAGGACAGACGGCTACACCTTC | CASSKRTDGYTF
TRBJ2-1 | NA | TRBD2 | TRBV9 | TGTGCCAGCAGCGTAGAGGGTAGCGGGGGGCCGTACAATGAGCAGTTCTTC | CASSVEGSGGPYNEQFF
TRBJ2-5 | few | NA | TRBV12-3/TRBV12-4 | TGTGCCAGCAGTCGCGCGGGGAACCAAGAGACCCAGTACTTC | CASSRAGNQETQYF
TRBJ2-2 | NA | NA | TRBV5-1 | TGCGCCAGCACCTTTAACTCGGGACGCGGCACCGGGGAGCTGTTTTTT | CASTFNSGRGTGELFF
TRBJ1-1 | few | NA | TRBV20-1 | TGCAGTGCTTACCGTTTGAACACTGAAGCTTTCTTT | CSAYRLNTEAFF
TRBJ2-7 | once | NA | TRBV20-1 | TGCAGTGCTATTTTACCCGACTCTTCCTACGAGCAGTACTTC | CSAILPDSSYEQYF
TRBJ2-5 | many | NA | TRBV7-9 | TGTGCCAGCAGCTTAGATGAGGGAATTCAAGAGACCCAGTACTTC | CASSLDEGIQETQYF
TRBJ1-2 | NA | NA | TRBV7-9 | TGTGCCAGCAGCTTAAGTACAGGCGGCCCCGGTGGTGGGATCCATGGCTACACCTTC | CASSLSTGGPGGGIHGYTF
TRBJ1-6 | NA | NA | TRBV4-2 | TGTGCCAGCAGCCCGGGGGCTAATTCACCCCTCCACTTT | CASSPGANSPLHF
TRBJ2-3 | NA | NA | TRBV2 | TGTGCCAGCAGGCAGGACTGGGCTAGCACAGATACGCAGTATTTT | CASRQDWASTDTQYF
TRBJ1-5 | few | NA | TRBV10-3 | TGTGCCATCAGTGAGTCGGCGCAAAAGCCCCAGCATTTT | CAISESAQKPQHF
TRBJ2-7 | NA | NA | TRBV12-3/TRBV12-4 | TGTGCCAGCAGTTTCGGGAGCTCCTACAATGAGCAGTACTTC | CASSFGSSYNEQYF
TRBJ1-1 | NA | NA | TRBV6-2/TRBV6-3 | TGTGCCAGCAGGCCGGGAGGCGGGGACACTGAAGCTTTCTTT | CASRPGGGDTEAFF
TRBJ2-1 | few | TRBD2 | TRBV12-3/TRBV12-4 | TGTGCCAGCAGCCTTACTAGCGGGGCCCGCAATGAGCAGTTCTTC | CASSLTSGARNEQFF
TRBJ2-6 | NA | NA | TRBV5-1 | TGCGCCAGCAGCTTGGACTGGGCCTCTGGGGCCAACGTCCTGACTTTC | CASSLDWASGANVLTF
TRBJ1-1 | once | NA | TRBV2 | TGTGCCAGCAGTCAGGGTCGGGGATCCACTGAAGCTTTCTTT | CASSQGRGSTEAFF
TRBJ2-1 | NA | NA | TRBV7-8 | TGTGCCAGCAGCTTAAGTGCGGGGAGCTCCTACAATGAGCAGTTCTTC | CASSLSAGSSYNEQFF
TRBJ1-5 | few | NA | TRBV20-1 | TGCAGTGCTAGAGTCGGGTCGGGGCACGGCAATCAGCCCCAGCATTTT | CSARVGSGHGNQPQHF
TRBJ2-7 | few | TRBD2 | TRBV7-2 | TGTGCCAGCAGCTTAGTTGGGCGGGGGAGGTTAAACGAGCAGTACTTC | CASSLVGRGRLNEQYF
TRBJ1-4 | NA | TRBD1 | TRBV7-2 | TGTGCCAGCAGCTTATTGGGAGACAGGGTGAATGAAAAACTGATTTTT | CASSLLGDRVNEKLIF
TRBJ2-3 | once | NA | TRBV7-2 | TGTGCCAGCAGCTTAATGGGGAGACTCACAGATACGCAGTATTTT | CASSLMGRLTDTQYF
TRBJ2-7 | many | NA | TRBV6-6 | TGTGCCAGCAGTCCCAGGCCGCACTACGAGCAGTACTTC | CASSPRPHYEQYF
TRBJ2-4 | NA | NA | TRBV4-2 | TGTGCCAGCAGCCGGGACGGACCGACGGCCAAAAACATTCAGTACTTC | CASSRDGPTAKNIQYF
TRBJ2-7 | NA | TRBD1 | TRBV27 | TGTGCCAGCAGTTTATCGATAGGGGGACAGGGCTACGAGCAGTACTTC | CASSLSIGGQGYEQYF
TRBJ2-1 | many | NA | TRBV15 | TGTGCCACCAGCAGACCTAGGGGGACACACAATGAGCAGTTCTTC | CATSRPRGTHNEQFF
TRBJ2-4 | many | TRBD1 | TRBV20-1 | TGCAGTGCTAGTTTAGCAGGGACAGGGACTTTAGCCAAAAACATTCAGTACTTC | CSASLAGTGTLAKNIQYF
TRBJ1-5 | many | NA | TRBV12-3/TRBV12-4 | TGTGCCAGCAGTAGAGACGGGAATCAGCCCCAGCATTTT | CASSRDGNQPQHF
TRBJ2-7 | NA | TRBD2 | TRBV4-1 | TGCGCCAGCAGCCAAATACCGACTAGCGGGGGCTCTTACGAGCAGTACTTC | CASSQIPTSGGSYEQYF
TRBJ2-2 | NA | NA | TRBV19 | TGTGCCAGTAGATCTCTAGGGGGGCCAGAAGGGGAGCTGTTTTTT | CASRSLGGPEGELFF
TRBJ2-2 | few | NA | TRBV7-2 | TGTGCCAGCAGCCCAGAACCTTGGCCGGAGCTGTTTTTT | CASSPEPWPELFF
TRBJ2-5 | many | NA | TRBV15 | TGTGCCACCAGCAGAGATTTAGGTCCGGAAGAGACCCAGTACTTC | CATSRDLGPEETQYF